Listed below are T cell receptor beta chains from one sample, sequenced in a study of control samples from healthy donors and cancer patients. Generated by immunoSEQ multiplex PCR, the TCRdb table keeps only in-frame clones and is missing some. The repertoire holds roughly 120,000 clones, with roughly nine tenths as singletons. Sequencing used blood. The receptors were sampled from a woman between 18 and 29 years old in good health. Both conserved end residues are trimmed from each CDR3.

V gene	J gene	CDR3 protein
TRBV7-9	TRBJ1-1	ASSSTVKGPEAF
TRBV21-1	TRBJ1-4	ASPPSWTGVRGEKLF
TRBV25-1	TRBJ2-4	ASSEWGAQNIQY
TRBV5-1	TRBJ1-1	ASSLVTGGTTEAF
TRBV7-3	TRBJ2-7	ARRIYEQY
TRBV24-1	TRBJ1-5	ATSWSTSDRDSNQPQH
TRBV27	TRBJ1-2	ASSLIGGTGVNYGYT
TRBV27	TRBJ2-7	ASNYDTYEQY
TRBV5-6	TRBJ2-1	ASSLTGASSYNEQF
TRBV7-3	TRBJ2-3	ASSPYVEDTQY
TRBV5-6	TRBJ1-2	ASSLQGPNYGYT
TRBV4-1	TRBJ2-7	ASSQALGGVYEQY
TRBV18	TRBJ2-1	ASARQASGGEHNEQF
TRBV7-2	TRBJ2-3	ASSLAGQIWGGRSPDTQY
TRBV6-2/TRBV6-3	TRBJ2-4	ASSSRLAGTVNIQY
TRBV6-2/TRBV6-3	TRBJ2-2	ASSYTDTGELF
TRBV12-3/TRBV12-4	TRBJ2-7	ASSLRPQRGQY
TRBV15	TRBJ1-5	ATSRGGDQPQH
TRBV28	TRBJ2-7	ASSPASGTAYEQY
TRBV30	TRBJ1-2	AWIGGAGYGYT
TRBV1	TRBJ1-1	TSSQAGQGGDTEAF
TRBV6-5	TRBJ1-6	ASCLGAGVNSPLH
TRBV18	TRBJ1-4	ASSPSSGLNEKLF